Following are 16 T cell receptor beta chains from one sample sequenced in a study of cytomegalovirus exposure and HLA in healthy donors. Clones were sequenced by immunoSEQ multiplex PCR, and TCRdb holds only the in-frame ones, with some missing. Of hundreds of thousands of clones in the sample, about 87% were seen once. Sequenced sample: PBMCs. The receptors shown here come from a man aged 18 to 29 in good health and CMV-seronegative.

This chain connects TRBV28 to TRBJ2-7; 9 bases match TRBD2. Germline V gene sequence: CDR1 MDHEN, CDR2 SYDVKM. Unmatched junction bases numbered 7, after V lost 5 bases and J lost 5 bases. CDR3 length equals 14 residues. The CDR3: CASSLRGGVHEQYF. For the CDR3, the DNA is TGTGCCAGCAGTCTTCGCGGGGGGGTCCACGAGCAGTACTTC.

The V gene is TRBV28, the J gene TRBJ2-2; TRBD2 matches 8 bases. CDR3 length: 17 residues. V lost 3 bases to trimming and J lost 0 bases; unmatched junction nucleotides: 6. Germline CDR1 MDHEN, CDR2 SYDVKM. This CDR3 is CASSFLGLASNTGELFF. CDR3 DNA: TGTGCCAGCAGTTTCCTCGGACTAGCCTCGAACACCGGGGAGCTGTTTTTT. Supplemented by reference TRBV28 and TRBJ2-2, the full variable domain reads DVKVTQSSRYLVKRTGEKVFLECVQDMDHENMFWYRQDPGLGLRLIYFSYDVKMKEKGDIPEGYSVSREKKERFSLILESASTNQTSMYLCASSFLGLASNTGELFFGEGSRLTVL.

This chain links TRBV15 with TRBJ2-7; D perhaps matches TRBD2 (6 bases). The CDR3 spans 15 residues. Germline V gene sequence: CDR1 LNHNV, CDR2 YYDKDF (reference sequence). The germline V and J ends were trimmed by 1 base and 4 bases, with 14 bases remaining between them. CDR3 sequence reads: CATSRGSLAEYEQYF. CDR3 sequence (DNA): TGTGCCACCAGCAGAGGATCACTAGCTGAATACGAGCAGTACTTC.

The chain has TRBV5-1 and TRBJ2-4; D tentatively reads TRBD1 or TRBD2 (6 bases each). CDR1 SGHRS and CDR2 YFSETQ come from the germline V gene. The CDR3 is 14 amino acids. The V and J ends lost 4 bases and 6 bases respectively, with 14 bases between them. The CDR3 nucleotides read TGCGCCAGCAGCGTGGGGGCGGGATCAAACATTCAGTACTTC. Its protein is CASSVGAGSNIQYF.

This chain uses TRBV9 with TRBJ2-5; 7 bases agree with TRBD2. Germline V gene data show CDR1 as SGDLS and CDR2 as YYNGEE. The CDR3 contains 14 residues. V dropped 0 bases and J dropped 6; count of bases not matched to a gene: 5. This CDR3 reads CASSVDGGVQTQYF. CDR3 bases: TGTGCCAGCAGCGTAGATGGGGGGGTGCAGACCCAGTACTTC.

The count of this clone is one. J is TRBJ2-7 and V is TRBV4-1; the D gene is possibly TRBD1 (6 bases). Trimming removed 3 bases from V and 6 bases from J, with 12 bases in between. This CDR3 spans 13 amino acids. Germline assignment: CDR1 MGHRA and CDR2 YSYEKL. This chain's CDR3 is CASSHPDSREQYF. The DNA of the CDR3 is TGCGCCAGCAGCCATCCGGACAGTCGCGAGCAGTACTTC.

This chain uses TRBV7-8 with TRBJ1-5; tentatively, D is TRBD1 (5 bases). The germline V gene has CDR1 SGHVS and CDR2 FQNEAQ. With 1 base removed from V and 5 bases from J, the gap between germline ends came to 12 bases. There are 15 residues in the CDR3. The CDR3 DNA sequence: TGTGCCAGCAGCTTAGAGCCAGGGCCGTATCAGCCCCAGCATTTT. Translated, it gives CASSLEPGPYQPQHF.

This chain links TRBV29-1 with TRBJ2-3, with 7 bases identical to TRBD2. Germline V gene lookup returns CDR1 SQVTM and CDR2 ANQGSEA. The length of the CDR3 is 12 residues. J lost 5 bases, V lost 4 bases, and 3 bases had no gene match. CDR3 in DNA: TGCAGCGTTGTCTGGGGGGGAGATACGCAGTATTTT. Its translation: CSVVWGGDTQYF.

The CDR3 loop reads CASSQAPQGYTDTQYF. The CDR3 coding sequence is TGCGCCAGCAGCCAAGCGCCACAGGGCTACACAGATACGCAGTATTTT. The chain has TRBV4-1 and TRBJ2-3; tentatively, D is TRBD1 (6 bases). CDR1 is MGHRA and CDR2 is YSYEKL in the germline V gene. Trimming shortened V by 1 base and J by 2 bases, and 13 bases separated the two germline ends. This CDR3 spans 16 amino acids.

This clone was picked up one time. In DNA form, the CDR3 reads TGTGCCAGCAGCGCCGGACACGACGGCGATCAGCCCCAGCATTTT. Amino acid sequence: CASSAGHDGDQPQHF. This chain uses TRBV5-6 with TRBJ1-5, with D possibly TRBD1 on 5 matching bases. CDR1 and CDR2 (germline): SGHDT, YYEEEE. The CDR3 consists of 15 residues. V lost 4 bases, J lost 5 bases, and 16 bases lay in between.

The chain combines TRBV7-2 with TRBJ2-7, with TRBD2 identical over 10 bases. CDR1 and CDR2 (germline): SGHTA, FQGNSA. The CDR3 spans 15 residues. The junction had 4 bases not matched to a gene; V was cut back by 0 bases and J by 5 bases. CDR3 region: CASSLATSGTHEQYF. DNA of the CDR3: TGTGCCAGCAGCTTAGCAACTAGCGGGACCCACGAGCAGTACTTC.

The rearrangement joins TRBV29-1 to TRBJ2-3, with 13 bases that match TRBD2. Germline CDR1 and CDR2: SQVTM and ANQGSEA. The CDR3 is 15 amino acids. V lost 6 bases and J lost 5; bases outside the gene matches: 8. CDR3 bases: TGCAGCGTAAGCAGGACTAGCGGGGGAGGAGATACGCAGTATTTT. It translates to CSVSRTSGGGDTQYF.

The chain employs TRBV5-4 and TRBJ1-4, with 9 bases identical to TRBD1. Losses at the gene ends were 4 bases for V and 6 bases for J; bases not matched to a gene: 4. The CDR3 runs 14 residues. From germline, CDR1 is SGHNT and CDR2 YYREEE (reference sequence). CDR3 region: CASSLDRGDEKLFF. DNA for the CDR3: TGTGCCAGCAGCCTGGACAGGGGCGATGAAAAACTGTTTTTT.

The CDR3 loop reads CSVVPSGGNEQFF. The CDR3 nucleotides read TGCAGCGTTGTGCCTAGCGGGGGCAATGAGCAGTTCTTC. The genes are TRBV29-1 and TRBJ2-1; TRBD2 aligns across 10 bases. The CDR3 consists of 13 residues. V shed 4 bases and J 6 bases; nucleotides not matched to a gene: 3. Germline CDR1 and CDR2: SQVTM and ANQGSEA.

This clone has a single count. CDR3 in amino acids: CASKGGGALETQYF. The CDR3, as DNA: TGTGCCAGCAAGGGCGGGGGTGCCTTGGAGACCCAGTACTTC. This chain uses TRBV11-2 with TRBJ2-5, with 7 nucleotides matching TRBD2. V shed 7 bases and J 5 bases; nucleotides not matched to a gene: 10. The germline V gene has CDR1 SGHAT and CDR2 FQNNGV. The CDR3 spans 14 residues.

The chain recombines TRBV27 with TRBJ2-7; D call uncertain. The CDR3 totals 12 residues. Germline CDR1 MNHEY, CDR2 SMNVEV (reference sequence). Trimming left V 2 bases short and J 5 bases short, with 7 bases between. This CDR3 is CASSLMADEQYF. The CDR3 DNA reads as TGTGCCAGCAGTTTAATGGCTGACGAGCAGTACTTC.